These 27 T cell receptor beta chains came from one sample sequenced in a study of blood T cell repertoires in COVID-19. Libraries were prepared by immunoSEQ multiplex PCR; TCRdb keeps only in-frame clonotypes and omits some of them. Here the sample spans around 160,000 clones, about 81% being singletons. Material: peripheral blood. These receptors all stem from a man aged 55 to 70 with active or convalescent COVID-19.

In DNA, the CDR3 is TGCGCCAGCAGCTTCCCTCAGGGCCAAGGGTCCTACGAGCAGTACTTC. Amino acids: CASSFPQGQGSYEQYF. The chain carries TRBV5-1 and TRBJ2-7; the D gene is possibly TRBD1 (5 bases). Deletions cut 2 bases from V and 1 base from J, with 16 bases between. Looked up from germline, CDR1 is SGHRS and CDR2 is YFSETQ. This CDR3 is built from 16 residues.

Only one count was recorded for this clone. The chain has TRBV19 and TRBJ2-7; TRBD2 agrees at 11 bases. Germline V gene data show CDR1 as LNHDA and CDR2 as SQIVND (reference sequence). Trimming at V came to 5 bases and at J to 6 bases, leaving 15 bases not matched to a gene. This CDR3 has 17 amino acids. Here the CDR3 DNA reads TGTGCCAGTAGTTCAGGAGGACTAGCGGGCGTATACGGCGAGCAGTACTTC. Translation gives CASSSGGLAGVYGEQYF. The whole variable domain, remainder taken from reference TRBV19 and TRBJ2-7, is DGGITQSPKYLFRKEGQNVTLSCEQNLNHDAMYWYRQDPGQGLRLIYYSQIVNDFQKGDIAEGYSVSREKKESFPLTVTSAQKNPTAFYLCASSSGGLAGVYGEQYFGPGTRLTVT.

The chain couples TRBV5-1 to TRBJ1-2; 7 nucleotides align to TRBD1. From germline, CDR1 is SGHRS and CDR2 YFSETQ. The V gene end was trimmed by 5 bases and the J gene end by 4 bases; junction bases not matched to a gene: 14. The CDR3 spans 16 residues. CDR3 sequence: CASRLDRDSAVYGYTF. The DNA for the CDR3 is TGCGCCAGCAGACTGGACCGGGACAGCGCAGTCTATGGCTACACCTTC.

The chain is built from TRBV5-8 and TRBJ2-7, with TRBD1 matching 10 bases. This CDR3 contains 16 residues. Per the germline V gene, CDR1 is SGHTS and CDR2 is YDEGEE. V was pared by 4 bases and J by 6 bases, with 13 bases of the junction left unmatched. Written as DNA, the CDR3 is TGTGCCAGCAGCCATTTGGGGGGGACAGGGGACGGCGAGCAGTACTTC. Translated, it gives CASSHLGGTGDGEQYF.

CDR3 region: CASSEGTGLRAYEQYF. CDR3 nucleotide sequence: TGCGCCAGCAGCGAGGGGACAGGTCTTAGAGCCTACGAGCAGTACTTC. V usage is TRBV5-1 and J usage is TRBJ2-7; 8 nucleotides match TRBD1. The CDR3 spans 16 residues. V shed 4 bases, J shed 2 bases, and the junction held 11 bases outside the gene matches. CDR1 SGHRS and CDR2 YFSETQ come from the germline V gene.

The sample holds one count of this clone. The chain has TRBV6-5 and TRBJ2-3; D is perhaps TRBD2 (6 bases). CDR1 is MNHEY and CDR2 is SVGAGI in the germline V gene. The CDR3 runs 15 residues. Trimming took 0 bases from V and 0 from J, leaving 7 bases between them. CDR3 nucleotides: TGTGCCAGCAGTTACTCTGGGGGGAGCACAGATACGCAGTATTTT. Residues: CASSYSGGSTDTQYF.

This sequence joins TRBV5-1 and TRBJ1-4; weak D call: TRBD1 (6 bases). V was pared by 5 bases and J by 8 bases, with 19 bases between. This CDR3 has 15 residues. Germline V gene data show CDR1 as SGHRS and CDR2 as YFSETQ. The DNA for the CDR3 is TGCGCCAGCAGTTACGGACAGTGGGGTTTCGAAAAACTGTTTTTT. This encodes CASSYGQWGFEKLFF.

The rearrangement joins TRBV2 to TRBJ1-1; 7 nucleotides agree with TRBD1. The V gene's germline CDR1 is SNHLY and CDR2 FYNNEI. The length of the CDR3 is 13 residues. The V and J ends lost 6 bases and 11 bases, in that order; junction bases with no gene match: 12. CDR3 DNA: TGTGCCAGCAGGCCGATACCACAGGGGAGCGCTTTCTTT. Its translation is CASRPIPQGSAFF.

The chain uses TRBV9 and TRBJ2-2; 10 positions match TRBD1. Germline CDR1 and CDR2: SGDLS and YYNGEE. This CDR3 is 18 amino acids long. The V gene end was trimmed by 0 bases and the J gene end by 10 bases; junction bases not matched to a gene: 15. The CDR3 protein is CASSVVLGTGALEEELFF. In DNA form, the CDR3 reads TGTGCCAGCAGCGTAGTATTGGGGACAGGGGCGTTGGAGGAGGAGCTGTTTTTT.

The chain has TRBV2 and TRBJ2-1; 10 nucleotides line up with TRBD2. V lost 7 bases, J lost 6 bases, and 9 bases stayed unmatched. Germline-derived CDR1 and CDR2 are SNHLY and FYNNEI. The CDR3 is 15 residues long. Written as DNA, the CDR3 is TGTGCCAGCATGGGTAGTAGCGGGGGGCGCAATGAGCAGTTCTTC. Its translation: CASMGSSGGRNEQFF.

V is TRBV7-9 and J is TRBJ1-2, with D hard to call. V was pared by 1 base and J by 3 bases, with 6 bases between. This CDR3 has 13 residues. CDR1 and CDR2 from the germline V gene are SEHNR and FQNEAQ (reference sequence). The CDR3, as DNA: TGTGCCAGCAGCTTAGACTCCCACTATGGCTACACCTTC. Protein product: CASSLDSHYGYTF.

The sample holds a few counts of this clone. The chain couples TRBV10-1 to TRBJ2-1; TRBD2 aligns across 11 bases. The CDR3 is 19 amino acids. The germline gives CDR1 WNHNN, CDR2 SYGVQD (reference sequence). Unmatched junction bases numbered 16, after V lost 6 bases and J lost 3 bases. CDR3 protein: CASSGLGRVGTSGYNEQFF. The DNA of the CDR3 is TGCGCCAGCAGCGGTCTTGGAAGAGTGGGGACTAGCGGCTACAATGAGCAGTTCTTC.

The chain has TRBV6-7 and TRBJ1-3; 7 bases are shared with TRBD1. TRBV6-7 is assigned to the ORF class and has an uncertain function. Trimming cost V 2 bases and J 8 bases; bases outside gene matches: 6. The CDR3 has 14 residues. This chain's CDR3 is CASSYPTGNHTIYF. As DNA, the CDR3 is TGTGCCAGCAGTTACCCGACAGGGAACCACACCATATATTTT.

The rearrangement links TRBV28 to TRBJ2-5; D is possibly TRBD1 (6 bases). V was shortened by 3 bases and J by 3 bases, with 11 bases between the two germline ends. Germline V gene data show CDR1 as MDHEN and CDR2 as SYDVKM. There are 14 residues in the CDR3. CDR3 coding DNA: TGTGCCAGCAGTTTCCTCGAGGGGGAAGAGACCCAGTACTTC. This encodes CASSFLEGEETQYF. Filled out from reference TRBV28 and TRBJ2-5, the complete variable domain reads DVKVTQSSRYLVKRTGEKVFLECVQDMDHENMFWYRQDPGLGLRLIYFSYDVKMKEKGDIPEGYSVSREKKERFSLILESASTNQTSMYLCASSFLEGEETQYFGPGTRLLVL.

The chain is built from TRBV3-1 (or the pseudogene TRBV3-2) and TRBJ2-7; 9 bases agree with TRBD1. J lost 2 bases, V lost 4 bases, and 6 bases had no gene match. The germline V gene encodes CDR1 LGHDT and CDR2 YNNKEL (reference sequence). The CDR3 runs to 15 residues. The DNA of the CDR3 is TGTGCCAGCAGCCCGGCCGGGACAGGGACCTACGAGCAGTACTTC. Its translation: CASSPAGTGTYEQYF.

This chain uses TRBV27 with TRBJ2-7; 9 bases map to TRBD1. The germline V gene encodes CDR1 MNHEY and CDR2 SMNVEV (reference sequence). V lost 4 bases to trimming and J lost 4 bases; unmatched junction nucleotides: 5. The length of the CDR3 is 14 residues. The CDR3 region has the DNA TGTGCCAGCAGTTACCGACAGGGGGGGTACGAGCAGTACTTC. Translation: CASSYRQGGYEQYF.

The genes are TRBV5-1 and TRBJ2-3, with D possibly being TRBD2 (6 bases). This CDR3 comprises 14 residues. V was clipped by 1 base and J by 0 bases, with 6 bases between them. The germline V gene has CDR1 SGHRS and CDR2 YFSETQ. The CDR3 loop is CASSLRGSTDTQYF. The DNA for the CDR3 is TGCGCCAGCAGCTTGCGGGGGAGCACAGATACGCAGTATTTT. The whole variable domain, filled in from reference TRBV5-1 and TRBJ2-3, reads KAGVTQTPRYLIKTRGQQVTLSCSPISGHRSVSWYQQTPGQGLQFLFEYFSETQRNKGNFPGRFSGRQFSNSRSEMNVSTLELGDSALYLCASSLRGSTDTQYFGPGTRLTVL.

This clone appeared a few times. The chain recombines TRBV6-1 with TRBJ2-7; D perhaps matches TRBD2 (5 bases). The CDR3 is made up of 15 amino acids. Germline V gene sequence: CDR1 MNHNS, CDR2 SASEGT. The V end lost 0 bases, the J end lost 6 bases, and 15 bases lay between the germline ends. CDR3 in amino acids: CASSEARAGISEQYF. In nucleotides, the CDR3 is TGTGCCAGCAGTGAAGCGCGGGCTGGCATCTCCGAGCAGTACTTC.

In its sample, this clone was seen a few times. The chain has TRBV18 and TRBJ2-5, with TRBD2 as a possible D gene (5 bases). The germline V and J ends were trimmed by 3 bases and 1 base, with 12 bases remaining between them. The germline V gene has CDR1 KGHSH and CDR2 LQKENI. The CDR3 consists of 15 residues. CDR3 amino acids: CASSPTTRVQETQYF. The CDR3, as DNA: TGTGCCAGCTCACCGACTACTAGAGTCCAAGAGACCCAGTACTTC. Based on the CDR3 plus reference TRBV18 and TRBJ2-5, the full variable domain is NAGVMQNPRHLVRRRGQEARLRCSPMKGHSHVYWYRQLPEEGLKFMVYLQKENIIDESGMPKERFSAEFPKEGPSILRIQQVVRGDSAAYFCASSPTTRVQETQYFGPGTRLLVL.

This clone occurred once. The V call is TRBV7-8, the J call TRBJ1-1, with D perhaps matching TRBD1 (5 bases). The germline V gene encodes CDR1 SGHVS and CDR2 FQNEAQ. Trimming removed 3 bases at V and 7 bases at J, with 15 bases between. There are 14 residues in the CDR3. The CDR3 sequence is CASSFIRQGVEAFF. The CDR3 DNA sequence: TGTGCCAGCAGCTTTATTCGACAAGGGGTTGAAGCTTTCTTT.

CDR3 sequence: CAWRNQERQTGEAFF. The CDR3 DNA is TGTGCCTGGAGAAACCAAGAGCGACAGACTGGTGAAGCTTTCTTT. This chain links TRBV30 with TRBJ1-1, with D possibly being TRBD1 (5 bases). V was clipped by 3 bases and J by 7 bases, with 21 bases between them. This CDR3 is built from 15 residues. Looked up from germline, CDR1 is GTSNPN and CDR2 is SVGIG (reference sequence).

The chain has TRBV5-1 and TRBJ1-1; D gene ambiguous. CDR3 length equals 15 residues. The germline V gene encodes CDR1 SGHRS and CDR2 YFSETQ. V gave up 0 bases and J gave up 3 bases, with 12 bases separating them. CDR3 region: CASSLGYQEDTEAFF. DNA for the CDR3: TGCGCCAGCAGCTTGGGTTATCAGGAAGACACTGAAGCTTTCTTT.

The chain has TRBV19 and TRBJ2-1; 9 bases agree with TRBD1. The CDR3 runs 13 residues. Trimming cost V 6 bases and J 9 bases; bases outside gene matches: 6. CDR1 and CDR2 (germline): LNHDA, SQIVND (reference sequence). The CDR3 nucleotides are TGTGCCAGTAGACCGACAGGGGGAAGTGAGCAGTTCTTC. Translating gives CASRPTGGSEQFF.

The chain employs TRBV4-1 and TRBJ1-2; D not resolved. The CDR3 extends over 14 amino acids. Germline-derived CDR1 and CDR2 are MGHRA and YSYEKL. V shed 0 bases and J shed 6 bases, with 11 bases lying between them. In nucleotides, the CDR3 is TGCGCCAGCAGCCAAGATCCGGGAGGGAATGGCTACACCTTC. This sequence encodes CASSQDPGGNGYTF.

This clone was counted between two and nine times. The V gene is TRBV19, the J gene TRBJ2-7; TRBD2 matches 10 bases. This CDR3 has 14 amino acids. Germline trimming cut 4 bases from V and 2 bases from J; bases unmatched to any gene: 2. Germline values: CDR1 LNHDA, CDR2 SQIVND (reference sequence). CDR3 protein: CASSSLAGAYEQYF. As DNA, the CDR3 is TGTGCCAGTAGTAGTCTAGCGGGGGCCTACGAGCAGTACTTC.

CDR3 DNA sequence: TGCGCCAGCAGCTTGTTTAGCGGGGGGAGCTCCTACGAGCAGTACTTC. It translates to CASSLFSGGSSYEQYF. The chain couples TRBV5-1 to TRBJ2-7, with 10 bases lining up with TRBD2. Germline loops: CDR1 SGHRS, CDR2 YFSETQ. V dropped 1 base and J dropped 0; count of bases not matched to a gene: 4. The CDR3 runs 16 residues.

This clone has ten or more counts. The chain joins TRBV7-9 to TRBJ2-2; D might be TRBD2 (6 bases). Germline lookup yields CDR1 SEHNR and CDR2 FQNEAQ (reference sequence). This CDR3 is 15 amino acids long. V lost 7 bases, J lost 4 bases, and 16 bases lay in between. The CDR3 nucleotides are TGTGCCAGCACCTCGGGAGACGGTAGCACCGGGGAGCTGTTTTTT. This encodes CASTSGDGSTGELFF.